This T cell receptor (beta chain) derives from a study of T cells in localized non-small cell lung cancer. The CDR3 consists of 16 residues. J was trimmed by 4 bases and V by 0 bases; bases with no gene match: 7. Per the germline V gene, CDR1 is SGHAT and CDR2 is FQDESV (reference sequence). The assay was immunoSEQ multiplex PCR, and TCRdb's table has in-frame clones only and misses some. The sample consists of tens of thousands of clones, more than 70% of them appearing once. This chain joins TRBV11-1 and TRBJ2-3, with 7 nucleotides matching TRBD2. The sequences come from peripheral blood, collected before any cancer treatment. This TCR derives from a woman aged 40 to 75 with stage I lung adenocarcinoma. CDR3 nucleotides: TGTGCCAGCAGCTTAGCGCCAGCTAGCGGTGCAGATACGCAGTATTTT. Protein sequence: CASSLAPASGADTQYF. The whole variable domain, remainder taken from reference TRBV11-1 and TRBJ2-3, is EAEVAQSPRYKITEKSQAVAFWCDPISGHATLYWYRQILGQGPELLVQFQDESVVDDSQLPKDRFSAERLKGVDSTLKIQPAELGDSAMYLCASSLAPASGADTQYFGPGTRLTVL.